This T cell receptor beta chain was sequenced in a study of T-cell reconstitution after alpha-beta-depleted transplantation in children. Study-wide findings and caveats: After one year, T-cell counts and TCRbeta diversity mostly came from new T cells. Some patients showed high day-60 TCRbeta diversity, which derived from surviving recipient T cells and thymic progenitors.

The table lists this clonotype with many counts. What it binds is not known. It was with unique molecular identifiers that the TCRbeta library was prepared. TCRdb re-analysed the PCR reads in MiXCR, keeping a single row per CDR3 protein. The top ten hold around 10% of the sample, which has about 300,000 distinct CDR3 sequences, over 7% seen once. Germline CDR1 reads DFQATT; CDR2 reads SNEGSKA (reference sequence). V was shortened by 0 bases and J by 5 bases, with 16 bases between the two germline ends. The CDR3 length is 15 residues. The source material was peripheral blood, sampled 360 days after TCRalphabeta/CD19-depleted stem cell transplant. The chain carries TRBV20-1 and TRBJ2-5, with D perhaps TRBD2 (7 bases). The TCR was taken from a female patient aged 2-10 years who had a stem cell transplant for Fanconi anemia, so the T cells may come from the graft donor. The CDR3 nucleotides are TGCAGTGCTAGAGATTACGGGGGGCCGGAGGAGACCCAGTACTTC. Residues: CSARDYGGPEETQYF.